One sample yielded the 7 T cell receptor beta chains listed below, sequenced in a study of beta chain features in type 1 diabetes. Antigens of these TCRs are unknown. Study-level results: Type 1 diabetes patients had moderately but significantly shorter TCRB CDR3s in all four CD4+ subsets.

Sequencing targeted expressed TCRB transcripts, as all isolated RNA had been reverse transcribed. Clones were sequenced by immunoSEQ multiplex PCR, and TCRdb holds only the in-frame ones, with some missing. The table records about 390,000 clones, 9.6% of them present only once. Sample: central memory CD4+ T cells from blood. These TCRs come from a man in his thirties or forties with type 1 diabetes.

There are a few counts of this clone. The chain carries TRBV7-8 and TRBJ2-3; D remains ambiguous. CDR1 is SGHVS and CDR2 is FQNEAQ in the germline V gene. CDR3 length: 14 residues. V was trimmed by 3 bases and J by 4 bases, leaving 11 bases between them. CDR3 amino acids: CASSFWSAADTQYF. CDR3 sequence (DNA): TGTGCCAGCAGCTTTTGGTCCGCCGCAGATACGCAGTATTTT.

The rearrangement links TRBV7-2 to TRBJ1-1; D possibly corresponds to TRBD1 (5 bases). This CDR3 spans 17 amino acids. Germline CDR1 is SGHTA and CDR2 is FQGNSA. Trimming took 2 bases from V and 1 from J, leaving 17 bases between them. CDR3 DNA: TGTGCCAGCAGCTTACCATACGGGGCAGGGAAGAACACTGAAGCTTTCTTT. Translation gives CASSLPYGAGKNTEAFF.

CDR3 loop: CASSASTEMNTEAFF. DNA of the CDR3: TGTGCCAGCTCGGCGTCGACAGAAATGAACACTGAAGCTTTCTTT. The chain carries TRBV18 and TRBJ1-1; D may be TRBD1 (5 bases). This CDR3 has 15 residues. Germline V CDR1 and CDR2: KGHSH, LQKENI. V lost 6 bases to trimming and J lost 0 bases, with 14 bases between them.

The CDR3 spells CASSARQPHEQYF. CDR3 nucleotides: TGTGCCAGCAGCGCTCGCCAACCCCACGAGCAGTACTTC. The chain links TRBV7-9 to TRBJ2-7; D is ambiguous. The CDR3 runs 13 residues. The germline CDR1 and CDR2 sequences are SEHNR and FQNEAQ (reference sequence). Trimming cost V 5 bases and J 5 bases, with 13 bases left between them.

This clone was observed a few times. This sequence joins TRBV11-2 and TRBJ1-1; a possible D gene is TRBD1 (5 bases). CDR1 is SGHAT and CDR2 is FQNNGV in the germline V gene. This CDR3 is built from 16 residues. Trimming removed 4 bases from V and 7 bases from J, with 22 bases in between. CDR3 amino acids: CASSSSSGAPGGEAFF. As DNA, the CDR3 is TGTGCCAGCAGCTCATCCAGTGGGGCTCCAGGCGGTGAAGCTTTCTTT.

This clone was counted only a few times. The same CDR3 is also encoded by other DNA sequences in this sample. Written as DNA, the CDR3 is TGTGCCAGCAGCCTGACAGGGGGGAATGAGCAGTTCTTC. As protein: CASSLTGGNEQFF. The gene calls are TRBV11-3 and TRBJ2-1; TRBD1 aligns across 9 bases. The CDR3 sequence is 13 residues long. With V trimmed by 5 bases and J by 7 bases, 3 bases remained unmatched. Per the germline V gene, CDR1 is SGHNT and CDR2 is YENEEA.

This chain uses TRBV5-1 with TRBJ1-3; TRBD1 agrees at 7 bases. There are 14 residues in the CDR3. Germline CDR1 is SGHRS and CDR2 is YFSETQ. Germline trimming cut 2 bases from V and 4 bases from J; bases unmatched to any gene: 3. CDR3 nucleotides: TGCGCCAGCAGCTTAACAGGGGACGGAAACACCATATATTTT. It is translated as CASSLTGDGNTIYF.